This T cell receptor (beta chain) was recovered during a study of T-cell memory formation after mild COVID-19. Across the study: TCR clustering was largely donor specific. Findings and caveats of the study: Pre-infection memory showed some responding clones, and this suggested that cross-reactive memory joined. While clones contracting from day 15 to 85 were balanced between CD4 and CD8, later expanders leaned CD4+.

The CDR3 sequence is 15 residues long. Trimming pared 7 bases from V and 2 bases from J, leaving 18 bases between. This clonotype has only a few counts. Its antigen is not identified. cDNA libraries for TCR alpha and TCR beta, carrying sample barcodes and UMIs, came from 5'RACE with constant-segment primers. Via MiXCR, TCRdb re-called the 5' RACE reads, giving one row per CDR3 protein. The repertoire holds 310,000 or so distinct CDR3 sequences, with around a sixth as singletons. Sequencing used PBMCs or a T cell subset sorted from them (not recorded which). The chain couples TRBV12-3 or TRBV12-4 to TRBJ2-7; tentative D call: TRBD2 (5 bases). The clonotype was recovered from a man younger than 35 who had mild COVID-19 (a few samples of this study predate the infection). Cell type and time point are not known. The CDR3 nucleotides are TGTGCCAGCACCCCCGAACTGGTCGGGACCTACGAGCAGTACTTC. Its protein product is CASTPELVGTYEQYF.